The 25 T cell receptor beta chains below were found in one sample sequenced in a study of patients and donors after allogeneic stem cell transplantation. In TCRdb, the RT-PCR reads were re-called with MiXCR into one record per CDR3 protein. The sample lists approximately 430,000 distinct CDR3 sequences, 16% occurring once. Specimen: blood, either unsorted or a sorted T cell fraction (not recorded which). Source of these receptors: a human donor who was either an allogeneic HSCT recipient or a stem cell or donor lymphocyte infusion donor (not recorded which). It is not recorded whose cells these are; they may come from a transplant donor.

This clonotype was observed a handful of times. J is TRBJ2-1 and V is TRBV7-3; D gene ambiguous. Germline V gene data show CDR1 as SGHTA and CDR2 as FQGTGA. Trimming left V 4 bases short and J 9 bases short, with 13 bases between. The length of the CDR3 is 13 residues. The CDR3 coding sequence is TGTGCCAGCAGCTCAAGAAGAGGAAGTGAGCAGTTCTTC. Protein: CASSSRRGSEQFF.

This clonotype was observed a handful of times. The chain links TRBV20-1 to TRBJ2-1; 10 bases fit TRBD2. CDR3 length: 15 amino acids. With V trimmed by 7 bases and J by 2 bases, 8 bases remained unmatched. CDR1 and CDR2 (germline): DFQATT, SNEGSKA (reference sequence). DNA for the CDR3: TGCAGTGTTAAAGAAGCGGGAGGGCCCTACAATGAGCAGTTCTTC. It encodes CSVKEAGGPYNEQFF.

J is TRBJ1-1 and V is TRBV12-3 or TRBV12-4; 8 nucleotides agree with TRBD1. This CDR3 is 13 amino acids long. Trimming removed 5 bases from V and 4 bases from J; junction bases left unmatched: 3. CDR3 protein: CASSGDRPTEAFF. The CDR3 nucleotides are TGTGCCAGCAGTGGGGACAGGCCCACTGAAGCTTTCTTT.

This clonotype was detected only once. The V gene is TRBV6-1, the J gene TRBJ2-3, with 9 bases fitting TRBD2. The CDR3 runs to 15 residues. V gave up 7 bases and J gave up 4 bases; unmatched junction bases: 9. CDR1 MNHNS and CDR2 SASEGT come from the germline V gene. CDR3 nucleotides: TGTGCCAGCATCCAAGCGGGAGGAGGCGCAGATACGCAGTATTTT. It is translated as CASIQAGGGADTQYF.

The chain carries TRBV7-7 and TRBJ2-1; the match to TRBD2 covers 13 bases. V lost 5 bases to trimming and J lost 2 bases; unmatched junction nucleotides: 6. The CDR3 spans 17 residues. From germline, CDR1 is SSHAT and CDR2 FNYEAQ (reference sequence). The CDR3 sequence is CASSPGLAGETYNEQFF. The DNA for the CDR3 is TGTGCCAGCAGCCCAGGACTAGCGGGAGAGACCTACAATGAGCAGTTCTTC.

The count of this clonotype is one. The gene calls are TRBV20-1 and TRBJ2-5; TRBD2 might be the D (5 bases). V was clipped by 1 base and J by 5 bases, with 14 bases between them. CDR3 size: 14 residues. CDR1 is DFQATT and CDR2 is SNEGSKA in the germline V gene (reference sequence). The chain's CDR3 is CSARGPGIRETQYF. CDR3 in DNA: TGCAGTGCTAGAGGGCCGGGGATTCGGGAGACCCAGTACTTC.

The CDR3 region is CASSNEKKTGIRSEQYF. The CDR3, as DNA: TGTGCCAGTAGTAATGAAAAAAAAACAGGCATTCGCTCCGAGCAGTACTTC. The chain carries TRBV19 and TRBJ2-7; tentatively, D is TRBD1 (5 bases). The V gene lost 4 bases and the J gene lost 6 bases, with 25 bases spanning the gap. The CDR3 extends over 17 amino acids. The germline CDR1 and CDR2 sequences are LNHDA and SQIVND (reference sequence).

This clonotype was detected ten times or more. The chain is built from TRBV7-8 and TRBJ1-2; D perhaps matches TRBD1 (5 bases). V lost 1 base, J lost 0 bases, and 15 bases lay in between. CDR1 SGHVS and CDR2 FQNEAQ come from the germline V gene. The length of the CDR3 is 17 residues. CDR3 protein: CASSLDIWSGTNYGYTF. The CDR3 coding sequence is TGTGCCAGCAGCTTAGACATATGGTCAGGGACTAACTATGGCTACACCTTC.

This clonotype was observed a handful of times. The CDR3 loop reads CASRIQGNSNQPQHF. In nucleotides, the CDR3 is TGTGCCAGCAGGATACAGGGAAATAGCAATCAGCCCCAGCATTTT. The chain uses TRBV6-4 and TRBJ1-5, with D tentatively TRBD1 (6 bases). The CDR3 runs 15 residues. The germline CDR1 and CDR2 sequences are MRHNA and SNTAGT. The V gene lost 6 bases and the J gene lost 0 bases, with 12 bases spanning the gap.

In its sample, this clonotype was seen a few times. V usage is TRBV12-3 or TRBV12-4 and J usage is TRBJ1-2; D gene uncertain. This CDR3 has 14 amino acids. Between the trimmed V and J ends, which lost 5 bases and 0 bases, there was a span of 10 bases. The CDR3 is CASSPTRANYGYTF. The CDR3 region has the DNA TGTGCCAGCAGTCCCACGAGGGCTAACTATGGCTACACCTTC.

CDR3 sequence: CASMRGKLGNTIYF. In DNA form, the CDR3 reads TGTGCCAGCATGCGGGGCAAATTAGGAAACACCATATATTTT. The rearrangement links TRBV2 to TRBJ1-3; maybe TRBD1 (5 bases). CDR3 length: 14 residues. Deletions cut 7 bases from V and 4 bases from J, with 14 bases between. In germline, CDR1 is SNHLY, CDR2 FYNNEI.

V gene TRBV6-6 combines with J gene TRBJ1-5; 7 positions agree with TRBD1. The junction had 3 bases not matched to a gene; V was cut back by 6 bases and J by 7 bases. CDR1 and CDR2 (germline): MNHNY, SVGAGI (reference sequence). This CDR3 region has 12 residues. The CDR3, as DNA: TGTGCCAGCAGAGACAGGGCCCAGCCCCAGCATTTT. It specifies CASRDRAQPQHF.

V is TRBV11-3 and J is TRBJ2-1; D may be TRBD2 (5 bases). Germline V gene data show CDR1 as SGHNT and CDR2 as YENEEA. Trimming shortened V by 1 base and J by 6 bases, and 10 bases separated the two germline ends. The CDR3 consists of 14 residues. The CDR3 nucleotides are TGTGCCAGCAGCTTAGTAGGGAGAGGCAATGAGCAGTTCTTC. Residues: CASSLVGRGNEQFF.

In this sample, this clonotype turned up a few times. CDR3 nucleotides: TGCAGCGCCTCCGACGGGGGTGGCACTGAAGCTTTCTTT. Translation gives CSASDGGGTEAFF. The chain employs TRBV29-1 and TRBJ1-1, with a tentative D call TRBD1 (5 bases). CDR1 and CDR2 (germline): SQVTM, ANQGSEA. Trimming took off 7 bases at V and 4 bases at J, with 16 bases between the two ends. The CDR3 contains 13 residues. Filled out from reference TRBV29-1 and TRBJ1-1, the complete variable domain reads SAVISQKPSRDICQRGTSLTIQCQVDSQVTMMFWYRQQPGQSLTLIATANQGSEATYESGFVIDKFPISRPNLTFSTLTVSNMSPEDSSIYLCSASDGGGTEAFFGQGTRLTVV.

Only a few counts were recorded for this clonotype. The chain has TRBV5-1 and TRBJ1-4; 7 bases map to TRBD1. The CDR3 runs to 15 residues. The germline V gene encodes CDR1 SGHRS and CDR2 YFSETQ. V was pared by 4 bases and J by 3 bases, with 6 bases of the junction left unmatched. CDR3 in DNA: TGCGCCAGCAGCCCCGACAGGGAGCCTAATGAAAAACTGTTTTTT. Protein sequence: CASSPDREPNEKLFF.

V and J are TRBV6-1 and TRBJ2-7; TRBD2 agrees at 9 bases. The germline gives CDR1 MNHNS, CDR2 SASEGT. V gave up 6 bases and J gave up 1 base; unmatched junction bases: 4. The CDR3 spans 14 residues. For the CDR3, the DNA is TGTGCCAGCAGCCCTAGCGGGGCTTCCTACGAGCAGTACTTC. It yields the protein CASSPSGASYEQYF.

The chain has TRBV5-1 and TRBJ2-7, with 9 bases identical to TRBD1. Trimming cost V 4 bases and J 2 bases; bases outside gene matches: 10. This CDR3 has 16 residues. Germline V gene sequence: CDR1 SGHRS, CDR2 YFSETQ. CDR3 sequence reads: CASSKGGTGPTYEQYF. The CDR3 region has the DNA TGCGCCAGCAGCAAGGGAGGGACAGGGCCCACCTACGAGCAGTACTTC.

The chain employs TRBV2 and TRBJ2-3; D is unresolved. Germline V gene data show CDR1 as SNHLY and CDR2 as FYNNEI. The V gene lost 11 bases and the J gene lost 0 bases, with 12 bases spanning the gap. The CDR3 sequence is 13 residues long. The CDR3 region is CAGYRESTDTQYF. CDR3 nucleotides: TGTGCCGGCTACAGAGAGAGCACAGATACGCAGTATTTT.

The V and J genes are TRBV2 and TRBJ1-1; 8 bases match TRBD1. Germline CDR1 reads SNHLY; CDR2 reads FYNNEI. The CDR3 is 14 amino acids. Trimming took 3 bases from V and 4 from J; bases not matched to a gene: 4. The CDR3 bases are TGTGCCAGCAGTGATCAGGGGGCCCCCACTGAAGCTTTCTTT. This translates into CASSDQGAPTEAFF.

The sample holds a few counts of this clonotype. The V and J genes are TRBV29-1 and TRBJ2-3; 7 bases fit TRBD1. CDR3 size: 15 residues. Germline V gene lookup returns CDR1 SQVTM and CDR2 ANQGSEA. V lost 3 bases to trimming and J lost 6 bases; unmatched junction nucleotides: 12. The CDR3 region is CSVELWGRGKDTQYF. The CDR3 DNA reads TGCAGCGTTGAGCTTTGGGGCAGGGGGAAGGATACGCAGTATTTT.

The V call is TRBV5-1, the J call TRBJ2-1; 7 bases are a match to TRBD1. The V segment lost 0 bases and the J segment 4 bases; nucleotides outside the gene matches: 4. The CDR3 has 15 residues. The V gene's germline CDR1 is SGHRS and CDR2 YFSETQ. CDR3 DNA sequence: TGCGCCAGCAGCTTGGAGAGGGGGCTGTACAATGAGCAGTTCTTC. Protein sequence: CASSLERGLYNEQFF. Based on the CDR3 plus reference TRBV5-1 and TRBJ2-1, the full variable domain is KAGVTQTPRYLIKTRGQQVTLSCSPISGHRSVSWYQQTPGQGLQFLFEYFSETQRNKGNFPGRFSGRQFSNSRSEMNVSTLELGDSALYLCASSLERGLYNEQFFGPGTRLTVL.

This clonotype was seen many times. This chain uses TRBV12-3 or TRBV12-4 with TRBJ2-7; TRBD2 agrees at 7 bases. The CDR3 consists of 14 residues. With 3 bases clipped from V and 5 bases from J, the junction kept 7 bases outside the gene matches. CDR3 in amino acids: CASSFKTSINEQYF. Here the CDR3 DNA reads TGTGCCAGCAGTTTCAAGACTAGCATAAACGAGCAGTACTTC.

The chain joins TRBV19 to TRBJ2-5, with 8 positions matching TRBD1. CDR3 size: 15 residues. Germline V gives CDR1 LNHDA, CDR2 SQIVND (reference sequence). The junction had 7 bases not matched to a gene; V was cut back by 3 bases and J by 4 bases. The CDR3 bases are TGTGCCAGTAGTATTTCTTCAGGACAGGGAGAGACCCAGTACTTC. It is translated as CASSISSGQGETQYF.

This clonotype was counted a few times. The genes are TRBV30 and TRBJ1-2, with a weak D call TRBD1 (6 bases). V lost 7 bases to trimming and J lost 8 bases, with 14 bases between them. There are 11 residues in the CDR3. Germline V CDR1 and CDR2: GTSNPN, SVGIG (reference sequence). The CDR3 region is CALTGAGGYTF. The CDR3 nucleotides read TGTGCCTTGACAGGCGCCGGGGGCTACACCTTC.

This clonotype was detected ten times or more. The chain links TRBV9 to TRBJ1-1; possible D gene TRBD1, 5 bases. The germline CDR1 and CDR2 sequences are SGDLS and YYNGEE. This CDR3 is 13 amino acids long. V was clipped by 3 bases and J by 4 bases, with 10 bases between them. The CDR3 loop reads CASSGTGGTEAFF. Written as DNA, the CDR3 is TGTGCCAGCAGCGGTACGGGGGGCACTGAAGCTTTCTTT.